Presented here are 13 T cell receptor beta chains from one specimen sequenced in a study of metastatic and nonmetastatic thyroid tumors. Each patient came to thyroid surgery without any prior treatment (of any kind). TCRdb reanalyzed the PCR reads with MiXCR. The sample records tens of thousands of clones, roughly a sixth being singletons. The sequenced sample consisted of blood. The receptors were sampled from a female donor with papillary thyroid cancer or a benign thyroid nodule (not recorded which). Some clones in this sample may be carry-over from other donors' samples.

This clone occurred many times. DNA of the CDR3: TGTGCCAGCAGCTTTAACAGGGGACCCACAGATACGCAGTATTTT. Translation: CASSFNRGPTDTQYF. The chain has TRBV7-2 and TRBJ2-3, with 7 nucleotides matching TRBD1. V lost 3 bases and J lost 2; bases outside the gene matches: 5. The germline CDR1 and CDR2 sequences are SGHTA and FQGNSA. This CDR3 comprises 15 residues.

This clone is judged medium-sized (0.01 to 0.1%). V gene TRBV11-3 combines with J gene TRBJ2-7; 7 nucleotides agree with TRBD1. The CDR3 length is 15 residues. Per the germline V gene, CDR1 is SGHNT and CDR2 is YENEEA. V shed 5 bases and J 3 bases; nucleotides not matched to a gene: 10. CDR3 coding DNA: TGTGCCAGCAGCCCCCCGGACAGGACTCTCTACGAGCAGTACTTC. Amino acid sequence: CASSPPDRTLYEQYF.

The chain uses TRBV13 and TRBJ2-7; the D gene is possibly TRBD2 (7 bases). The CDR3 is made up of 16 amino acids. With 0 bases removed from V and 0 bases from J, the gap between germline ends came to 12 bases. CDR1 is PRHDT and CDR2 is FYEKMQ in the germline V gene (reference sequence). CDR3 sequence: CASSLGRGASSYEQYF. For the CDR3, the DNA is TGTGCCAGCAGCTTAGGCCGGGGGGCCAGCTCCTACGAGCAGTACTTC.

This clone was seen repeatedly, ten times or more. A junction end diverges from the germline sequence, so it may reflect a read error. The chain links TRBV7-7 to TRBJ2-2, with D perhaps TRBD2 (5 bases). The length of the CDR3 is 13 residues. Germline-derived CDR1 and CDR2 are SSHAT and FNYEAQ (reference sequence). CDR3 nucleotide sequence: TGTGCTAGCAGCTTAGAGAGGGCCGGGGAGCTGTTTTTT. Translation gives CASSLERAGELFF.

This clone was seen repeatedly, ten times or more. The chain combines TRBV6-1 with TRBJ2-5, with 7 positions matching TRBD1. The germline V gene encodes CDR1 MNHNS and CDR2 SASEGT. CDR3 size: 14 residues. With 6 bases clipped from V and 2 bases from J, the junction kept 6 bases outside the gene matches. As DNA, the CDR3 is TGTGCCAGCAGACTCGGGACAGCACAAGAGACCCAGTACTTC. Residues: CASRLGTAQETQYF.

This chain links TRBV5-1 with TRBJ1-4, with unresolved D. Germline CDR1 and CDR2: SGHRS and YFSETQ. The V and J ends lost 0 bases and 7 bases respectively, with 7 bases between them. This CDR3 has 13 amino acids. The CDR3 nucleotides read TGCGCCAGCAGCTTGGATGTTTCTGAAAAACTGTTTTTT. Translation: CASSLDVSEKLFF.

This clone came up many times. The CDR3 sequence is CAISRQASYEQYF. The CDR3 coding sequence is TGTGCCATCAGCCGACAGGCCTCCTACGAGCAGTACTTC. The rearrangement joins TRBV10-3 to TRBJ2-7, with D possibly matching TRBD1 (6 bases). The CDR3 contains 13 residues. The V gene's germline CDR1 is ENHRY and CDR2 SYGVKD. V was pared by 6 bases and J by 0 bases, with 9 bases between.

The V and J genes are TRBV3-1 and TRBJ1-4; 7 positions match TRBD1. This CDR3 contains 14 residues. Unmatched junction bases numbered 1, after V lost 4 bases and J lost 2 bases. Per the germline V gene, CDR1 is LGHDT and CDR2 is YNNKEL (reference sequence). The CDR3 loop is CASSRDSTNEKLFF. Written as DNA, the CDR3 is TGTGCCAGCAGCCGGGACAGCACTAATGAAAAACTGTTTTTT.

This clone was detected many times. V gene TRBV20-1 combines with J gene TRBJ1-2; no firm D call. The V gene lost 3 bases and the J gene lost 3 bases, with 8 bases spanning the gap. The V gene's germline CDR1 is DFQATT and CDR2 SNEGSKA (reference sequence). CDR3 length: 12 amino acids. The CDR3 protein is CSARGSDYGYTF. The CDR3 nucleotides read TGCAGTGCTAGGGGTTCCGACTATGGCTACACCTTC.

This chain links TRBV20-1 with TRBJ1-1; maybe TRBD1 (5 bases). Deletions cut 3 bases from V and 3 bases from J, with 11 bases between. This CDR3 comprises 13 residues. Looked up from germline, CDR1 is DFQATT and CDR2 is SNEGSKA (reference sequence). CDR3 loop: CSASDGGDTEAFF. The CDR3 nucleotides read TGCAGTGCTAGTGACGGAGGGGACACTGAAGCTTTCTTT.

The sample holds many counts of this clone. The chain uses TRBV4-1 and TRBJ2-3, with 13 positions matching TRBD2. The junction had 11 bases not matched to a gene; V was cut back by 0 bases and J by 5 bases. From germline, CDR1 is MGHRA and CDR2 YSYEKL. The CDR3 spans 19 residues. CDR3 sequence: CASSQDDPGLAGVRDTQYF. Written as DNA, the CDR3 is TGCGCCAGCAGCCAAGATGACCCTGGACTAGCGGGAGTAAGAGATACGCAGTATTTT.

The sample holds many counts of this clone. The V and J genes are TRBV29-1 and TRBJ2-1; 12 bases agree with TRBD2. Per germline, CDR1 SQVTM and CDR2 ANQGSEA. V shed 5 bases, J shed 0 bases, and the junction held 11 bases outside the gene matches. There are 18 residues in the CDR3. In DNA, the CDR3 is TGCAGCGTTCTTCCGACTAGCGGGAGTACGGGCTCCTACAATGAGCAGTTCTTC. This codes for CSVLPTSGSTGSYNEQFF.

This clone was seen at least ten times. The chain employs TRBV10-2 and TRBJ2-5; 7 bases match TRBD2. Unmatched junction bases numbered 15, after V lost 0 bases and J lost 5 bases. CDR3 length equals 18 residues. Germline CDR1 reads WSHSY; CDR2 reads SAAADI. CDR3 protein: CASSESTGVPTGRETQYF. CDR3 sequence (DNA): TGCGCCAGCAGTGAGTCTACGGGAGTCCCTACCGGGAGGGAGACCCAGTACTTC.